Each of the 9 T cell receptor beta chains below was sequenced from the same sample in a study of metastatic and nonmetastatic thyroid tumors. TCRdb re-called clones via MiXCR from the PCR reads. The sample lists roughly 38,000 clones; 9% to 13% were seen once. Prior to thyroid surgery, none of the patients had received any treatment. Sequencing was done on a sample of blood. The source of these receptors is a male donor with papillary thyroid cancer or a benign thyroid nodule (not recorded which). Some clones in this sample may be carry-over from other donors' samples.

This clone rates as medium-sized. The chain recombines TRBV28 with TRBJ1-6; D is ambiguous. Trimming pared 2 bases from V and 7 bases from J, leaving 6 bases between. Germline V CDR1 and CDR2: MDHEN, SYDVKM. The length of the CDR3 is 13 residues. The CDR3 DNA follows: TGTGCCAGCAGTTTAACCACAAATTCACCCCTCCACTTT. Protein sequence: CASSLTTNSPLHF.

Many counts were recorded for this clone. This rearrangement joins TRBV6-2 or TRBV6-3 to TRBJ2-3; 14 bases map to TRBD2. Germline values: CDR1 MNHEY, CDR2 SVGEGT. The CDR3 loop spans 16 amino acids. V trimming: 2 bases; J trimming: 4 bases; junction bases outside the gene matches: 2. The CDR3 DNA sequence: TGTGCCAGCAGTTACGGGACTAGCGGGAGCCCAGATACGCAGTATTTT. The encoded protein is CASSYGTSGSPDTQYF.

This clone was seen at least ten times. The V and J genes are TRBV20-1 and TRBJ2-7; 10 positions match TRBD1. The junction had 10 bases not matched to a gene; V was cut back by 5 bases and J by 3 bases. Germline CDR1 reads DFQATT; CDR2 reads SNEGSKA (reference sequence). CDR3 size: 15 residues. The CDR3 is CSADYGDRGLYEQYF. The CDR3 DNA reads TGCAGTGCTGACTATGGGGACAGGGGTCTCTACGAGCAGTACTTC.

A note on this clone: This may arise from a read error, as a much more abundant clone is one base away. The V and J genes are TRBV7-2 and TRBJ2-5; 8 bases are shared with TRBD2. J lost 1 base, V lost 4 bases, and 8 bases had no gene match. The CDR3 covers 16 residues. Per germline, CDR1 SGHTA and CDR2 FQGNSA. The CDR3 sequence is CASSSGLVYFQETQYF. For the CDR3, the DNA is TGTGCCAGCAGCTCGGGACTAGTCTACTTCCAAGAGACCCAGTACTTC. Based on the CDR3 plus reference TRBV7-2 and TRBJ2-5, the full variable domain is GAGVSQSPSNKVTEKGKDVELRCDPISGHTALYWYRQSLGQGLEFLIYFQGNSAPDKSGLPSDRFSAERTGGSVSTLTIQRTQQEDSAVYLCASSSGLVYFQETQYFGPGTRLLVL.

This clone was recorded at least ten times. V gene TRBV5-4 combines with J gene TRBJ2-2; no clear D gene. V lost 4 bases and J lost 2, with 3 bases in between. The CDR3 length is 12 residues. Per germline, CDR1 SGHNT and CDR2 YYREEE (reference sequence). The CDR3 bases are TGTGCCAGCAGCCAAAACACCGGGGAGCTGTTTTTT. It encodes CASSQNTGELFF. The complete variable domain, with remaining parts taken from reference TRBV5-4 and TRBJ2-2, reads ETGVTQSPTHLIKTRGQQVTLRCSSQSGHNTVSWYQQALGQGPQFIFQYYREEENGRGNFPPRFSGLQFPNYSSELNVNALELDDSALYLCASSQNTGELFFGEGSRLTVL.

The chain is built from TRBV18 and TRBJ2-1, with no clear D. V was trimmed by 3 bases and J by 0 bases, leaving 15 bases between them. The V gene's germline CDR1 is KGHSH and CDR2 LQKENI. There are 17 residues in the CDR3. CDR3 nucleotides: TGTGCCAGCTCACCCGGACCAGGCAAAAGCTCCTACAATGAGCAGTTCTTC. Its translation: CASSPGPGKSSYNEQFF.

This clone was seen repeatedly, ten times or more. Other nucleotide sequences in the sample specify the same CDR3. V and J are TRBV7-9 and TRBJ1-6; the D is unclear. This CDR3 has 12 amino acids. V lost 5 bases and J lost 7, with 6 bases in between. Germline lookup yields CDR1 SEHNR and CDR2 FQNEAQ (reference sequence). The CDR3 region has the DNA TGTGCCAGCAGCCCGTCGAATTCACCCCTCCACTTT. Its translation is CASSPSNSPLHF.

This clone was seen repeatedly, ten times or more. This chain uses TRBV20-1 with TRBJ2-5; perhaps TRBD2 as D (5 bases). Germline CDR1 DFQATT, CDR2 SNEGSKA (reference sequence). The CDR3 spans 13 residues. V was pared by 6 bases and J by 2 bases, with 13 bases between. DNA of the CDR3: TGCAGTGCCGCGGGTAGATTTCAAGAGACCCAGTACTTC. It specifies CSAAGRFQETQYF.

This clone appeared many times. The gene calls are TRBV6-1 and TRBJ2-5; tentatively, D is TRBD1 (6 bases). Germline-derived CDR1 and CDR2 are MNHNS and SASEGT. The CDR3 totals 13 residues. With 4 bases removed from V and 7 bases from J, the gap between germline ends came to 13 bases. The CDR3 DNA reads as TGTGCCAGCAGTGGGACGGGGACAAGGACCCAGTACTTC. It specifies CASSGTGTRTQYF.